The T cell receptor (beta chain) described here comes from a study of cytomegalovirus exposure and HLA in healthy donors. The PCR had 60 Vbeta and 13 Jbeta primers. The data were produced by immunoSEQ multiplex PCR, yet TCRdb's version contains in-frame clones alone and is incomplete. The sample carries some 200,000 clones, approximately 80% recorded once. General study findings and limits: A few V segments could not be told apart, such as TRBV6-2 and TRBV6-3, and were left out. TCR beta sequences reportedly predicted most subjects' HLA-A and HLA-B alleles accurately.

This CDR3 spans 16 amino acids. Germline CDR1 reads KGHSH; CDR2 reads LQKENI. This clone turned up a few times. Its target is unknown. The junction shows a germline mismatch at one end, possibly a read error. Other nucleotide sequences from this sample produce the same CDR3. The specimen sequenced was PBMCs. This receptor was obtained from a girl aged 2 to 10 in good health and CMV-seronegative. This chain connects TRBV18 to TRBJ1-6, with 11 bases matching TRBD1. Written as DNA, the CDR3 is TGTGCTAGCTCACGGACAGGGGGCCAAGGGAATTCACCCCTCCACTTT. Protein sequence: CASSRTGGQGNSPLHF.